The 10 T cell receptor beta chains below were found in one sample sequenced in a study of T cell changes during pregnancy in multiple sclerosis. TCRdb keeps only in-frame clones here, not all; method: immunoSEQ multiplex PCR. Of approximately 79,000 clones listed, around nine tenths are singletons. The source material was CD4+ T cells from peripheral blood mononuclear cells, sampled before pregnancy. The receptors derive from a female donor with multiple sclerosis, enrolled in a pregnancy study.

This chain uses TRBV23-1 with TRBJ2-1, with TRBD1 identical over 7 bases. TRBV23-1 is labeled an ORF, and its function is uncertain. V shed 2 bases and J 9 bases; nucleotides not matched to a gene: 4. The CDR3 contains 13 residues. The CDR3 DNA reads as TGCGCCAGCAGTCAAGACAGGGACAGTGAGCAGTTCTTC. Its protein product is CASSQDRDSEQFF.

The rearrangement links TRBV5-1 to TRBJ2-3, with 8 bases identical to TRBD2. The CDR3 is made up of 16 amino acids. The trim removed 0 bases at V and 4 bases at J, leaving 7 bases unmatched. The germline CDR1 and CDR2 sequences are SGHRS and YFSETQ. CDR3 sequence (DNA): TGCGCCAGCAGCTTGGGGGGTAGCGGGAAGTCAGATACGCAGTATTTT. Protein: CASSLGGSGKSDTQYF.

Only a few counts were recorded for this clone. The chain uses TRBV28 and TRBJ1-5; D unresolved. Trimming stripped 2 bases from V and 7 bases from J, with 3 bases between. Looked up from germline, CDR1 is MDHEN and CDR2 is SYDVKM. The CDR3 contains 11 residues. The CDR3 loop reads CASSLQQPQHF. The CDR3 nucleotides are TGTGCCAGCAGTTTACAGCAGCCCCAGCATTTT.

This clone was seen only a few times. CDR3 loop: CASSQLAGDHEQYF. CDR3 sequence (DNA): TGCGCCAGCAGTCAACTAGCGGGAGACCACGAGCAGTACTTC. The V gene is TRBV10-2, the J gene TRBJ2-7; 11 bases match TRBD2. Germline loops: CDR1 WSHSY, CDR2 SAAADI. The CDR3 sequence is 14 residues long. Trimming at V came to 5 bases and at J to 5 bases, leaving 5 bases not matched to a gene.

The chain couples TRBV28 to TRBJ2-7, with 9 bases aligning to TRBD1. The germline V gene encodes CDR1 MDHEN and CDR2 SYDVKM. The V and J ends lost 2 bases and 3 bases, in that order; junction bases with no gene match: 11. The CDR3 spans 17 residues. CDR3 loop: CASSLGARGQGVYEQYF. As DNA, the CDR3 is TGTGCCAGCAGTTTAGGGGCCCGGGGACAGGGAGTCTACGAGCAGTACTTC. Full variable domain (outside the CDR3, taken from reference TRBV28 and TRBJ2-7): DVKVTQSSRYLVKRTGEKVFLECVQDMDHENMFWYRQDPGLGLRLIYFSYDVKMKEKGDIPEGYSVSREKKERFSLILESASTNQTSMYLCASSLGARGQGVYEQYFGPGTRLTVT.

The chain uses TRBV27 and TRBJ1-1; D is undetermined. V was cut by 2 bases and J by 0 bases, with 7 bases left in between. Germline V CDR1 and CDR2: MNHEY, SMNVEV (reference sequence). CDR3 length: 14 residues. The CDR3: CASSLRNMNTEAFF. CDR3 DNA: TGTGCCAGCAGTTTACGCAACATGAACACTGAAGCTTTCTTT.

This chain joins TRBV5-1 and TRBJ2-5, with 9 positions matching TRBD1. Germline lookup yields CDR1 SGHRS and CDR2 YFSETQ. The CDR3 has 14 residues. V trimming: 4 bases; J trimming: 8 bases; junction bases outside the gene matches: 9. The CDR3 reads CASSVSGDRDTQYF. CDR3 DNA: TGCGCCAGCAGCGTGAGCGGGGACAGGGATACCCAGTACTTC.

The chain carries TRBV6-5 and TRBJ2-7, with TRBD2 as a possible D gene (5 bases). Germline-derived CDR1 and CDR2 are MNHEY and SVGAGI. CDR3 length equals 13 residues. Between the trimmed V and J ends, which lost 7 bases and 4 bases, there was a span of 14 bases. The CDR3 is CASTSNGLYEQYF. CDR3 DNA: TGTGCCAGCACTTCCAATGGACTTTACGAGCAGTACTTC.

The CDR3: CASPTQSAGARGPIPNEQFF. CDR3 DNA sequence: TGCGCCAGCCCTACACAATCAGCGGGGGCCAGAGGTCCAATCCCTAATGAGCAGTTCTTC. The chain uses TRBV10-1 and TRBJ2-1; 8 bases align to TRBD2. V trimming: 8 bases; J trimming: 7 bases; junction bases outside the gene matches: 28. Germline CDR1 and CDR2: WNHNN and SYGVQD (reference sequence). The CDR3 has 20 residues.

V usage is TRBV5-4 and J usage is TRBJ1-1, with TRBD1 matching over 7 bases. Germline V gene sequence: CDR1 SGHNT, CDR2 YYREEE (reference sequence). V lost 4 bases and J lost 1; bases outside the gene matches: 7. The CDR3 is made up of 15 amino acids. CDR3 residues: CASSAQQGQNTEAFF. In nucleotides, the CDR3 is TGTGCCAGCAGCGCCCAACAGGGGCAGAACACTGAAGCTTTCTTT.